This entry lists 4 T cell receptor beta chains sequenced from one sample in a study of cytomegalovirus exposure and HLA in healthy donors. PCR was performed using 60 Vbeta and 13 Jbeta primers. The table came from immunoSEQ multiplex PCR; TCRdb's copy has only in-frame clones and leaves some out. Here the sample spans roughly 250,000 clones, approximately 80% being singletons. Sequencing used PBMCs. Receptors originate from a girl aged 2-9 years in good health and CMV-seronegative.

Comments on this clone: The sample has other DNA sequences that encode this CDR3 too. The genes are TRBV28 and TRBJ2-1, with unresolved D. CDR1 MDHEN and CDR2 SYDVKM come from the germline V gene. This CDR3 has 11 amino acids. Trimming shortened V by 6 bases and J by 3 bases, and 3 bases separated the two germline ends. The CDR3 loop reads CASSSYNEQFF. The DNA for the CDR3 is TGTGCCAGCAGCAGCTACAATGAGCAGTTCTTC.

This chain connects TRBV7-3 to TRBJ2-3; TRBD2 matches 15 bases. The CDR3 consists of 19 residues. The junction had 12 bases not matched to a gene; V was cut back by 5 bases and J by 3 bases. Germline V gene data show CDR1 as SGHTA and CDR2 as FQGTGA. For the CDR3, the DNA is TGTGCCAGCAGCCCCTTCCCCCGGACTAGCGGGGGGGCAACAGATACGCAGTATTTT. This translates into CASSPFPRTSGGATDTQYF.

The gene calls are TRBV5-5 and TRBJ1-2, with TRBD1 as a possible D gene (6 bases). The V end lost 5 bases, the J end lost 5 bases, and 16 bases lay between the germline ends. The CDR3 contains 14 residues. Germline CDR1 is SGHKS and CDR2 is YYEKEE (reference sequence). The CDR3 protein is CASSSGQINYGYTF. The CDR3 DNA reads as TGTGCCAGCAGTTCAGGACAGATTAATTATGGCTACACCTTC.

V and J are TRBV5-1 and TRBJ2-2, with 11 bases matching TRBD2. V lost 7 bases to trimming and J lost 3 bases; unmatched junction nucleotides: 5. The CDR3 contains 15 residues. Germline CDR1 reads SGHRS; CDR2 reads YFSETQ. The CDR3 DNA sequence: TGCGCCAGCCGTAGCGGGAGGGCCGACACCGGGGAGCTGTTTTTT. Its translation: CASRSGRADTGELFF.